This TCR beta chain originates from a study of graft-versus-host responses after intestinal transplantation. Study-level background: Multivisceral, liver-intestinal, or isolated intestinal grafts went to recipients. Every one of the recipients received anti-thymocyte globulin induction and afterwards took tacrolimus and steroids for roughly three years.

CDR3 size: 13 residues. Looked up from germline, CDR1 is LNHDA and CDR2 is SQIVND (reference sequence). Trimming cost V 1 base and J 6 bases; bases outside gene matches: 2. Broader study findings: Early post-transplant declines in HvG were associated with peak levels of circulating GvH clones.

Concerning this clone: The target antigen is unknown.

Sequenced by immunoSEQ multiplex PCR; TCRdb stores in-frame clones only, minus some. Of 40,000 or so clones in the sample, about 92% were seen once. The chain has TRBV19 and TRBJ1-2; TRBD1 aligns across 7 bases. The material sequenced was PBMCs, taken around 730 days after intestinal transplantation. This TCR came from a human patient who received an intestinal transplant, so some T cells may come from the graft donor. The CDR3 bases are TGTGCCAGTAGTATAGGACAGGGCCATGGCTACACCTTC. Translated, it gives CASSIGQGHGYTF.